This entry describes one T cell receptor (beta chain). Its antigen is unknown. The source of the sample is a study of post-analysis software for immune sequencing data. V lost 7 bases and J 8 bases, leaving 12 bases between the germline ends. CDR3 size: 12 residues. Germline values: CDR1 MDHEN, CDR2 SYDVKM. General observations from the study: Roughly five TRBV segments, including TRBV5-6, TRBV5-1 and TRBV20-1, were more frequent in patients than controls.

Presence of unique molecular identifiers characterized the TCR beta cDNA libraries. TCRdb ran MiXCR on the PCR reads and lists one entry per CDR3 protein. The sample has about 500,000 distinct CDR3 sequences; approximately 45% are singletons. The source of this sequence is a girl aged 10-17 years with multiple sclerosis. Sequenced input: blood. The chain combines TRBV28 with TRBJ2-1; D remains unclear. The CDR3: CASNPLGHEQFF. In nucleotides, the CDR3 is TGTGCCAGCAATCCCTTAGGTCATGAGCAGTTCTTC.